This TCR beta chain was identified during a study of cytomegalovirus exposure and HLA in healthy donors (dated by TCRdb to 2016 to 2017). Broadly, across the study: The roughly 650 repertoires of the first cohort and the 95 to 150 validation repertoires were produced on the same platform, according to a later analysis. The study aimed to test whether cataloging public T cell receptors could reveal signatures of past pathogen exposure. A separate validation cohort of some 130 different subjects was used in addition to the 666-subject first cohort. To predict cytomegalovirus infection status, the study combined high-throughput TCR immunosequencing, statistical association of individual TCRs with disease status, and machine learning. On the study overall, not on this receptor specifically: The authors suggested that the approach could potentially be extended to other disease states and immunological phenotypes. In vitro tests confirmed that a few of the cytomegalovirus-associated TCR beta chains recognize cytomegalovirus antigens. Across donors, most TCR sequences were observed very rarely, whereas some public TCRs were present in many individuals. A later analysis had no HLA typing for the validation cohort, so co-occurrence there was scored across all 110 or so repertoires. In the study, about 150 TCR beta chains were listed as associated with cytomegalovirus. The classifier was reported to diagnose cytomegalovirus status with high specificity and sensitivity in both the original and validation cohorts. A later analysis found that TCRs clustered in the first cohort also tended to co-occur in the 120 validation repertoires, with 94% of cluster scores above 0.

Donors formed part of the validation cohort, which comprised 120 or so subjects and was distinct from the first cohort of 670 or so subjects. Remarks on this clone: Its antigen is not yet known. One base away there is no much larger clone; base qualities are not given.

Receptor libraries were prepared by the immunoSEQ multiplex PCR assay. In the original analysis: A statistical classification framework was built for diagnosing cytomegalovirus status from the catalog of TCR beta chain sequences. In its TCRdb copy, this immuneACCESS table keeps in-frame sequences only and misses some clones. Where compared with another copy, unresolved V genes explain less than half of these, and the others have no known cause. V, J and clone size reflect that table, while D and trimming were determined from the DNA. Across this sample there are tens of thousands of clones, with about 96% seen only once. 0.78% of the sample lies in the top ten. The CDR3 goes from the cysteine to the phenylalanine over 14 residues. The sequence is cut down to CDR3 DNA, 42 bases in frame from base 1. The V and J ends are trimmed by 0 bases and 4 bases, leaving 7 bases between them. In the germline V gene, CDR1 corresponds to MNHNS and CDR2 to SASEGT.

The rearrangement combines TRBV6-1 with TRBJ2-1; no D gene call is confident. The clonotype comes from a young man in good health and CMV-seronegative. Sequenced sample: PBMCs. The sequence in DNA is TGTGCCAGCAGTGAAGCGACTTTGTACAATGAGCAGTTCTTC. This yields the protein CASSEATLYNEQFF.